The 9 T cell receptor beta chains listed next were all sequenced from one sample in a study of blood T cells in healthy people across ages. A J-beta primer mix and a sample-barcoded 5' primer were used in a second PCR of about 7 to 11 cycles. MiXCR, run by TCRdb on the 5' RACE reads, gives a single entry per CDR3 protein. The data show approximately 780,000 distinct CDR3 sequences, approximately 24% seen once. These same data were also listed under a study on T cells of mothers and their children.

Sequencing input: blood. The receptors were gathered from a boy between 10 and 17 years old in good health.

Only a few counts were recorded for this clonotype. The V gene is TRBV29-1, the J gene TRBJ1-1; perhaps TRBD1 as D (6 bases). CDR3 length: 17 residues. In germline, CDR1 is SQVTM, CDR2 ANQGSEA. Trimming took off 5 bases at V and 4 bases at J, with 26 bases between the two ends. The CDR3 coding sequence is TGCAGCGTTCTGCTTCGGTCGGGGGGGCCGCGAGGCACTGAAGCTTTCTTT. Translating gives CSVLLRSGGPRGTEAFF.

The chain combines TRBV20-1 with TRBJ2-1, with 7 bases fitting TRBD1. The tail of the sequence fits TRBJ2-5 better, so the J call may be wrong. This CDR3 spans 14 amino acids. Germline assignment: CDR1 DFQATT and CDR2 SNEGSKA (reference sequence). In nucleotides, the CDR3 is TGCAGTGCTAGAGATGTGACAGGGTACGAGACCCAGTACTTC. It encodes CSARDVTGYETQYF.

This clonotype occurred a few times. The chain carries TRBV7-9 and TRBJ2-3; 9 bases are shared with TRBD1. Looked up from germline, CDR1 is SEHNR and CDR2 is FQNEAQ (reference sequence). Germline trimming cut 5 bases from V and 4 bases from J; bases unmatched to any gene: 7. This CDR3 spans 15 amino acids. CDR3 nucleotides: TGTGCCAGCAGCCCCTGGGACAGGGAGGCAGATACGCAGTATTTT. Amino acids: CASSPWDREADTQYF.

The chain joins TRBV5-5 to TRBJ1-1; 7 bases match TRBD1. Trimming at V came to 4 bases and at J to 5 bases, leaving 8 bases not matched to a gene. The CDR3 loop spans 14 amino acids. Per germline, CDR1 SGHKS and CDR2 YYEKEE (reference sequence). CDR3 DNA sequence: TGTGCCAGCAGCCGCCGACAGGGAAGGACTGAAGCTTTCTTT. Protein: CASSRRQGRTEAFF. Variable domain in full (rest from reference TRBV5-5 and TRBJ1-1): DAGVTQSPTHLIKTRGQQVTLRCSPISGHKSVSWYQQVLGQGPQFIFQYYEKEERGRGNFPDRFSARQFPNYSSELNVNALLLGDSALYLCASSRRQGRTEAFFGQGTRLTVV.

At least ten counts were recorded for this clonotype. The chain links TRBV5-1 to TRBJ2-3; unclear D gene. CDR3 length: 14 residues. Germline loops: CDR1 SGHRS, CDR2 YFSETQ. The germline V and J ends were trimmed by 5 bases and 2 bases, with 12 bases remaining between them. The DNA for the CDR3 is TGCGCCAGCAGGAGCGACCCAAACACAGATACGCAGTATTTT. Amino acids: CASRSDPNTDTQYF.

Concerning this clonotype: The junction does not match germline at one end; this may be a read error. The rearrangement joins TRBV28 to TRBJ2-5, with D maybe TRBD1 (6 bases). This CDR3 has 15 amino acids. Germline V gives CDR1 MDHEN, CDR2 SYDVKM. The CDR3 DNA sequence: TGTGCCAGCAGTTTAGCCCCGGGGACACAAGAGACCCAGTGCTTC. It yields the protein CASSLAPGTQETQCF.

The chain links TRBV29-1 to TRBJ1-4; TRBD1 agrees at 7 bases. V was pared by 7 bases and J by 3 bases, with 5 bases of the junction left unmatched. Germline CDR1 is SQVTM and CDR2 is ANQGSEA. The CDR3 has 13 amino acids. CDR3 in DNA: TGCAGCGGCCGGGACAGCGCTAATGAAAAACTGTTTTTT. Residues: CSGRDSANEKLFF.

This clonotype was counted a few times. This sequence joins TRBV5-5 and TRBJ2-5; D ambiguous. The DNA end lines up better with TRBJ2-1; the J call may be wrong. The CDR3 extends over 15 amino acids. Per the germline V gene, CDR1 is SGHKS and CDR2 is YYEKEE (reference sequence). The CDR3 DNA follows: TGTGCCAGCAGCTTCTTCTCCTATAACCCCAATGAGCAGTTCTTC. It yields the protein CASSFFSYNPNEQFF.

In this sample, this clonotype turned up a few times. The gene calls are TRBV27 and TRBJ2-2, with TRBD1 matching over 7 bases. Germline trimming cut 8 bases from V and 0 bases from J; bases unmatched to any gene: 6. This CDR3 spans 15 amino acids. Per the germline V gene, CDR1 is MNHEY and CDR2 is SMNVEV (reference sequence). CDR3 coding DNA: TGTGCCAGCGTCGCTGACAGGGCGAACACCGGGGAGCTGTTTTTT. Its translation: CASVADRANTGELFF.